The present T cell receptor beta chain was sequenced within a study of memory CD4+ T cells and cytomegalovirus serostatus. The sort gate was single viable CD3+CD4+CD8-CD45RO+ cells for memory CD4+ T cells. Total CD4+ T cells were enriched by CD4 positive selection. The V gene lost 6 bases and the J gene lost 1 base, with 10 bases spanning the gap. CDR1 MNHEY and CDR2 SVGAGI come from the germline V gene. The CDR3 is 15 amino acids. Only in-frame clones appear in the TCRdb table, and some are missing; sequencing was by immunoSEQ multiplex PCR. The data contain over 40,000 clones, about 70% of them singletons.

V and J are TRBV6-5 and TRBJ2-6, with D maybe TRBD2 (6 bases). Sample: memory CD4+ T cells from blood. The TCR originated in an adult in good health and CMV-seropositive. The chain's CDR3 is CASSPGGSGANVLTF. The CDR3, as DNA: TGTGCCAGCAGCCCCGGGGGATCTGGGGCCAACGTCCTGACTTTC.